This T cell receptor (beta chain) originates from a study of CD8 T cells in ankylosing spondylitis (dated by TCRdb to 2016 to 2017). Study-level background: The study profiled T cell receptor beta repertoires in healthy donors and ankylosing spondylitis patients to find disease-linked TCR variants. The full study cohort was made up of about 24 ankylosing spondylitis patients and approximately 100 healthy donors. Peripheral blood was sampled, and synovial fluid was additionally collected from ankylosing spondylitis patients. What the research found in general, with its limitations: The disease-linked clones were reported to be significantly enriched in matched synovial fluid samples from ankylosing spondylitis patients. A CD8+ phenotype was shown by the disease-linked clones, which were found at relatively low frequencies in peripheral blood. A TCR beta motif made up of fewer than 10 highly homologous amino acid variants appeared to be characteristic of blood from ankylosing spondylitis patients. Some motif variants were previously reported in synovial fluid and blood of reactive arthritis patients, suggesting common disease-initiation mechanisms.

At least ten counts were recorded for this clonotype. The antigen this receptor binds is unknown. Per-base quality was not reported, and no clone a single base away is much larger than it. Here V drops 1 base and J drops 8 bases, and the junction holds 1 base not matched to any gene. Counted from cysteine to phenylalanine, this CDR3 has 12 amino acids. Of the read, only the CDR3 DNA is kept; its 36 bases are in frame from base 1. The germline V gene (reference sequence) yields LNHDA for CDR1 and SQIVND for CDR2. The reads were generated on an Illumina HiSeq 2500. Quantitative 5'-RACE with molecular barcodes was the method used to prepare the TCR beta libraries. In the source study's methods: Disease-linked TCR variants were identified with a new computational method built on a probabilistic model of VDJ rearrangement. The raw public reads went through TCRdb reprocessing: fastp at Q25, MiXCR clone calling, in-frame beta chains kept. Identical CDR3 protein sequences are pooled into one entry, listed with their most common genes and DNA. What appears here as the V and J calls and clone size reflects TCRdb's work, not the paper's. The sample has around 210,000 distinct CDR3 sequences on record, roughly 8.2% of them singletons. 4% to 5% of the sample belongs to the ten largest clones.

Sequenced input: blood, either unsorted or a sorted T cell fraction (not recorded which). The clonotype comes from a female donor with ankylosing spondylitis or in good health (not recorded which). The V gene is TRBV19 and the J gene is TRBJ1-1; TRBD1 aligns with 7 central bases. The CDR3 region: CASSIGGGEAFF. The DNA sequence follows: TGTGCCAGTAGTATAGGAGGGGGCGAAGCTTTCTTT.